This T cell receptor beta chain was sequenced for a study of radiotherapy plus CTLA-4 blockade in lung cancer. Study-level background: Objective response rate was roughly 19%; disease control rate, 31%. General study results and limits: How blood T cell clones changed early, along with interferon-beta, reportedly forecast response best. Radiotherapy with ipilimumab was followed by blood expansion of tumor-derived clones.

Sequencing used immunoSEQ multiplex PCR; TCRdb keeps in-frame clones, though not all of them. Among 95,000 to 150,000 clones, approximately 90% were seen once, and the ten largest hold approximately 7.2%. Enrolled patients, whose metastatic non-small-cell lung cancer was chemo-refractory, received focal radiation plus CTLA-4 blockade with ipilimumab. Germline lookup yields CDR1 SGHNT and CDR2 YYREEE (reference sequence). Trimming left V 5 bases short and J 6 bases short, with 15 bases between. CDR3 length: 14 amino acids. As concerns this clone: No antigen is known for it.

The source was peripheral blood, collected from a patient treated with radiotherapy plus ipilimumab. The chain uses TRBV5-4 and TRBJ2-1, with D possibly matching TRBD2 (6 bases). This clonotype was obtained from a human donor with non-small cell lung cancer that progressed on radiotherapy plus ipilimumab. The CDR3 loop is CASSTERGVNEQFF. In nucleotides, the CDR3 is TGTGCCAGCAGTACTGAGCGCGGGGTCAATGAGCAGTTCTTC.